The present T cell receptor (beta chain) was sequenced within a study of cytomegalovirus exposure and HLA in healthy donors. Comments on this clone: Its antigen is not known.

Primers included in the PCR were 60 Vbeta and 13 Jbeta primers. Clones were read by immunoSEQ multiplex PCR, and TCRdb kept only the in-frame ones, dropping some. In the table there are about 220,000 clones, just over 75% of which are singletons. The study, taken as a whole, reports: Follow-up analysis seemed to connect common viral pathogens with several of the most significant clusters identified.

V was pared by 4 bases and J by 10 bases, with 15 bases of the junction left unmatched. Germline CDR1 MGHDK, CDR2 SYGVNS. The CDR3 totals 16 residues. This chain uses TRBV25-1 with TRBJ2-1; 8 positions agree with TRBD2. The specimen was PBMCs. The TCR originated in a man younger than 35 in good health and CMV-seronegative. The CDR3 loop is CASSASGPPPSGEQFF. The DNA of the CDR3 is TGTGCCAGCAGTGCTAGCGGGCCACCTCCATCGGGGGAGCAGTTCTTC.